Listed below are T cell receptor beta chains from one sample, sequenced in a study of beta chain features in type 1 diabetes. This table comes from immunoSEQ multiplex PCR, and its TCRdb copy is limited to in-frame clones, with some not included. The sample holds nearly 350,000 clones; around 9.7% are singletons and the top ten take over 0.95%. Sequencing was carried out using central memory CD4+ T cells from blood. The receptors here all came from a man younger than 40 with type 1 diabetes. Both conserved end residues are part of each CDR3. Each record gives: clone size, V gene, D gene, J gene, CDR3 protein, CDR3 DNA. A D gene is named only where the DNA matches it firmly. Some rows mark clone size as missing; the rest say once, few, many or name a class of expanded clone.

NA	TRBV6-6	NA	TRBJ2-1	CASSNWASYNEQFF	TGTGCCAGCAGCAACTGGGCATCCTACAATGAGCAGTTCTTC
NA	TRBV18	NA	TRBJ2-3	CASSPSGRDTQYF	TGTGCCAGCTCACCATCAGGGCGGGATACGCAGTATTTT
NA	TRBV2	NA	TRBJ2-7	CASAGEGAEQYF	TGTGCCAGCGCAGGGGAGGGTGCCGAGCAGTACTTC
NA	TRBV7-2	NA	TRBJ2-5	CASSLVVSDPGTETQYF	TGTGCCAGCAGCTTAGTCGTTTCTGACCCCGGTACGGAGACCCAGTACTTC
NA	TRBV5-1	TRBD1	TRBJ2-1	CASSPGQGAYEQFF	TGCGCCAGCAGCCCCGGACAGGGGGCTTATGAGCAGTTCTTC
many	TRBV15	NA	TRBJ1-2	CATSRARSASYTF	TGTGCCACCAGCAGAGCACGGTCCGCGAGCTACACCTTC
NA	TRBV13	TRBD1	TRBJ1-2	CASLKRGQGARGYTF	TGTGCCAGCCTTAAGAGAGGGCAGGGGGCGCGGGGCTACACCTTC
NA	TRBV9	TRBD2	TRBJ2-3	CASSVAGTSGLDTQYF	TGTGCCAGCAGCGTAGCAGGGACTAGCGGATTAGATACGCAGTATTTT
few	TRBV2	NA	TRBJ2-1	CASSALGGSYNEQFF	TGTGCCAGCAGCGCTTTGGGGGGCTCCTACAATGAGCAGTTCTTC
NA	TRBV13	NA	TRBJ2-5	CASSLSRVETQYF	TGTGCCAGCAGCTTATCCAGGGTAGAGACCCAGTACTTC
NA	TRBV27	TRBD1	TRBJ2-3	CASSSDRVADTQYF	TGTGCCAGCAGTTCGGACAGGGTGGCCGATACGCAGTATTTT
NA	TRBV30	TRBD2	TRBJ2-2	CAWSVLGREGTGELFF	TGTGCCTGGAGTGTACTCGGGCGGGAGGGCACCGGGGAGCTGTTTTTT
NA	TRBV2	NA	TRBJ2-2	CASSRLDVPGELFF	TGTGCCAGCAGTCGGCTCGACGTTCCCGGGGAGCTGTTTTTT
NA	TRBV18	TRBD1	TRBJ1-2	CASSRDREGYGYTF	TGTGCCAGCTCACGGGACAGGGAGGGCTATGGCTACACCTTC
NA	TRBV10-3	NA	TRBJ2-7	CAISRTEAYEQYF	TGTGCCATCAGTAGGACGGAAGCCTACGAGCAGTACTTC
few	TRBV19	TRBD1	TRBJ1-2	CASSTGTGHGYTF	TGTGCCAGTAGTACCGGGACAGGGCATGGCTACACCTTC
few	TRBV6-5	NA	TRBJ1-2	CASSYVAANYGYTF	TGTGCCAGCAGTTACGTAGCAGCTAACTATGGCTACACCTTC
few	TRBV7-2	NA	TRBJ2-4	CASSLGGTNIQYF	TGTGCCAGCAGCTTAGGCGGGACCAACATTCAGTACTTC
few	TRBV6-5	TRBD1	TRBJ2-7	CASSYSIYVTGPLYF	TGTGCCAGCAGTTACTCGATCTATGTGACAGGGCCATTGTACTTC
NA	TRBV5-1	NA	TRBJ2-1	CASSLEVGETYWVF	TGCGCCAGCAGCTTGGAGGTTGGGGAGACTTATTGGGTCTTC
NA	TRBV11-3	NA	TRBJ2-5	CASSSGLIETQYF	TGTGCCAGCAGCTCGGGACTTATAGAGACCCAGTACTTC
NA	TRBV19	NA	TRBJ1-2	CASSERTSGYTF	TGTGCCAGTAGTGAAAGGACGTCTGGCTACACCTTC
NA	TRBV27	NA	TRBJ2-7	CASSFGKTGEQYF	TGTGCCAGCAGTTTCGGGAAAACAGGAGAGCAGTACTTC
NA	TRBV6-1	NA	TRBJ1-4	CATAGTVGVNEKLFF	TGTGCCACTGCCGGGACGGTAGGAGTTAATGAAAAACTGTTTTTT
few	TRBV5-4	TRBD2	TRBJ2-1	CASSIPGTTGNEQFF	TGTGCCAGCAGCATCCCCGGGACTACGGGCAATGAGCAGTTCTTC
few	TRBV5-6	NA	TRBJ1-1	CASSLGAGLRMNTEAFF	TGTGCCAGCAGCTTGGGGGCAGGGCTTCGGATGAACACTGAAGCTTTCTTT
few	TRBV2	TRBD1	TRBJ2-7	CASRPGTVNSYEQYF	TGTGCCAGCAGACCAGGGACAGTCAACTCCTACGAGCAGTACTTC
many	TRBV5-1	NA	TRBJ2-3	CASSLRLSDPQYF	TGCGCCAGCAGCTTACGTCTCTCGGATCCGCAGTATTTT
many	TRBV9	NA	TRBJ1-2	CASSDSRANYGYTF	TGTGCCAGCAGCGACTCCCGGGCTAACTATGGCTACACCTTC
many	TRBV5-6	TRBD1	TRBJ1-4	CASNRDSNEKLFF	TGTGCCAGCAACCGGGACAGTAATGAAAAACTGTTTTTT
NA	TRBV5-6	NA	TRBJ1-6	CASSLGAGPSPLHF	TGTGCCAGCAGCTTAGGGGCAGGACCGTCACCCCTCCACTTT
NA	TRBV30	NA	TRBJ2-3	CACLAPRAQYF	TGTGCCTGCCTAGCCCCCCGGGCGCAGTATTTT
few	TRBV7-2	NA	TRBJ2-3	CASSLAVQTTDTQYF	TGTGCCAGCAGCTTAGCGGTACAGACCACAGATACGCAGTATTTT
many	TRBV5-1	TRBD1	TRBJ1-1	CASSYGQGNTEAFF	TGCGCCAGCAGTTATGGACAGGGAAACACTGAAGCTTTCTTT
NA	TRBV10-3	NA	TRBJ1-4	CAISARAEKLFF	TGTGCCATCAGTGCGAGGGCTGAAAAACTGTTTTTT
few	TRBV7-9	TRBD1	TRBJ1-5	CASSPGGGRGNQPQHF	TGTGCCAGCAGCCCTGGAGGGGGCAGGGGCAATCAGCCCCAGCATTTT
few	TRBV30	TRBD2	TRBJ2-7	CAWSWRRGASYEQYF	TGTGCCTGGAGTTGGAGGCGGGGGGCTTCCTACGAGCAGTACTTC
few	TRBV2	TRBD1	TRBJ1-2	CASSSARGRNYGYTF	TGTGCCAGCAGTTCAGCCAGGGGGAGGAACTATGGCTACACCTTC
NA	TRBV18	NA	TRBJ1-1	CASSRSTQATTEAFF	TGTGCCAGCTCACGCTCAACGCAGGCTACCACTGAAGCTTTCTTT
few	TRBV19	TRBD1	TRBJ1-5	CASSLTWTGGNQPQHF	TGTGCCAGTAGTCTTACCTGGACAGGGGGCAATCAGCCCCAGCATTTT
few	TRBV14	NA	TRBJ2-7	CASSPRMGSYEQYF	TGTGCCAGCAGTCCACGGATGGGGTCCTACGAGCAGTACTTC
NA	TRBV23-1	TRBD1	TRBJ2-2	CASSTGRGQATGELFF	TGCGCCAGCAGTACGGGCAGGGGGCAGGCCACCGGGGAGCTGTTTTTT
NA	TRBV6-1	TRBD1	TRBJ2-5	CASDRVRETQYF	TGTGCCAGCGACAGGGTTAGGGAGACCCAGTACTTC
NA	TRBV27	NA	TRBJ1-6	CASSSLGGDNSPLHF	TGTGCCAGCAGCTCGTTGGGGGGCGATAATTCACCCCTCCACTTT
many	TRBV6-6	NA	TRBJ1-2	CASKSRESYGYTF	TGTGCCAGCAAATCCCGGGAGTCCTATGGCTACACCTTC
NA	TRBV30	NA	TRBJ1-1	CAWSVYTGNTEAFF	TGTGCCTGGAGTGTTTATACGGGTAACACTGAAGCTTTCTTT
NA	TRBV7-9	TRBD1	TRBJ2-1	CASSLGQGYYNEQFF	TGTGCCAGCAGCCTGGGACAGGGCTATTACAATGAGCAGTTCTTC